The 18 T cell receptor beta chains presented below share a single source sample, sequenced in a study of T-cell memory formation after mild COVID-19. MiXCR, applied by TCRdb to the 5' RACE reads, yields one record per CDR3 protein. The sample holds under 200,000 distinct CDR3 sequences; around a tenth are singletons and the top ten take approximately 3.8%. The sequencing input was PBMCs or a T cell subset sorted from them (not recorded which). These receptors were collected from a man younger than 35 who had mild COVID-19 (a few samples of this study predate the infection). Cell type and time point are not known.

This clonotype has a count of ten or more. The gene calls are TRBV9 and TRBJ2-1; D is uncertain. Trimming removed 3 bases at V and 2 bases at J, with 15 bases between. The germline gives CDR1 SGDLS, CDR2 YYNGEE. This CDR3 has 16 amino acids. In DNA form, the CDR3 reads TGTGCCAGCAGCGCCCAGAGGTGGGCCACCTACAATGAGCAGTTCTTC. Translating it yields CASSAQRWATYNEQFF. The full variable domain, rest sourced from reference TRBV9 and TRBJ2-1, is DSGVTQTPKHLITATGQRVTLRCSPRSGDLSVYWYQQSLDQGLQFLIQYYNGEERAKGNILERFSAQQFPDLHSELNLSSLELGDSALYFCASSAQRWATYNEQFFGPGTRLTVL.

This rearrangement joins TRBV12-3 or TRBV12-4 to TRBJ1-2; the D is unclear. Trimming cost V 6 bases and J 2 bases, with 10 bases left between them. CDR3 length: 13 residues. The CDR3 region is CASRFGSNYGYTF. As DNA, the CDR3 is TGTGCCAGCAGGTTTGGCAGCAACTATGGCTACACCTTC.

V and J are TRBV9 and TRBJ2-1; D is undetermined. CDR3 size: 16 residues. CDR1 and CDR2 from the germline V gene are SGDLS and YYNGEE. Between the trimmed V and J ends, which lost 0 bases and 4 bases, there was a span of 14 bases. The CDR3 nucleotides are TGTGCCAGCAGCGTAGCTGGCTCGGGTGCTTACAATGAGCAGTTCTTC. As protein: CASSVAGSGAYNEQFF.

This sequence joins TRBV5-6 and TRBJ2-7, with D perhaps assigned TRBD1 or TRBD2 (7 bases each). CDR3 length: 15 amino acids. CDR1 and CDR2 (germline): SGHDT, YYEEEE. Trimming took 0 bases from V and 7 from J, leaving 17 bases between them. Here the CDR3 reads CASSLGQGYGREQYF. The CDR3 DNA reads as TGTGCCAGCAGCTTGGGACAGGGCTACGGGAGGGAGCAGTACTTC. The complete variable domain, with remaining parts taken from reference TRBV5-6 and TRBJ2-7, reads DAGVTQSPTHLIKTRGQQVTLRCSPKSGHDTVSWYQQALGQGPQFIFQYYEEEERQRGNFPDRFSGHQFPNYSSELNVNALLLGDSALYLCASSLGQGYGREQYFGPGTRLTVT.

The rearrangement uses TRBV5-4 and TRBJ2-5; tentatively, D is TRBD2 (5 bases). Germline lookup yields CDR1 SGHNT and CDR2 YYREEE (reference sequence). This CDR3 comprises 17 residues. Trimming took off 0 bases at V and 5 bases at J, with 20 bases between the two ends. CDR3 in amino acids: CASSLGGRAGPGETQYF. The CDR3 bases are TGTGCCAGCAGCTTGGGGGGTAGGGCGGGCCCTGGGGAGACCCAGTACTTC.

This clonotype has a handful of counts. The chain couples TRBV20-1 to TRBJ1-5; the D is unclear. Germline V gene sequence: CDR1 DFQATT, CDR2 SNEGSKA (reference sequence). Trimming took off 6 bases at V and 2 bases at J, with 11 bases between the two ends. The length of the CDR3 is 13 residues. The CDR3 reads CSAEDGRNQPQHF. DNA for the CDR3: TGCAGTGCAGAGGACGGCCGCAATCAGCCCCAGCATTTT.

There are many counts of this clonotype. This chain uses TRBV6-2 or TRBV6-3 with TRBJ2-1; D ambiguous. Germline loops: CDR1 MNHEY, CDR2 SVGEGT. CDR3 size: 17 residues. Between the trimmed V and J ends, which lost 6 bases and 2 bases, there was a span of 20 bases. The CDR3: CASRVKTPRSPYNEQFF. CDR3 bases: TGTGCCAGCAGGGTTAAGACCCCTAGGTCCCCCTACAATGAGCAGTTCTTC.

This clonotype was seen many times. The V gene is TRBV7-2, the J gene TRBJ2-3; D gene uncertain. There are 13 residues in the CDR3. Trimming pared 4 bases from V and 6 bases from J, leaving 11 bases between. CDR1 is SGHTA and CDR2 is FQGNSA in the germline V gene. The CDR3 here is CASSSPFRDTQYF. CDR3 in DNA: TGTGCCAGCAGCTCTCCTTTCCGGGATACGCAGTATTTT.

V gene TRBV7-2 combines with J gene TRBJ2-5; D call uncertain. The CDR3 loop spans 14 amino acids. Germline V lookup: CDR1 SGHTA, CDR2 FQGNSA. V lost 3 bases, J lost 1 base, and 9 bases lay in between. Here the CDR3 DNA reads TGTGCCAGCAGCTTCAGGACGGGCCAAGAGACCCAGTACTTC. Residues: CASSFRTGQETQYF.

This clonotype was counted only a few times. The genes are TRBV5-1 and TRBJ1-4; a weak D match, TRBD1 (5 bases). This CDR3 has 14 residues. The V end lost 8 bases, the J end lost 7 bases, and 18 bases lay between the germline ends. Germline V CDR1 and CDR2: SGHRS, YFSETQ. For the CDR3, the DNA is TGCGCCAGTAGTCAGGGCCGGTCGGGTGAAAAACTGTTTTTT. This sequence encodes CASSQGRSGEKLFF.

In its sample, this clonotype was seen many times. The rearrangement links TRBV7-2 to TRBJ2-7; TRBD2 might be the D (5 bases). There are 13 residues in the CDR3. Germline lookup yields CDR1 SGHTA and CDR2 FQGNSA. Trimming pared 2 bases from V and 2 bases from J, leaving 7 bases between. For the CDR3, the DNA is TGTGCCAGCAGCTTACGAGGGACCTACGAGCAGTACGTC. Translated, it gives CASSLRGTYEQYV.

This clonotype was found a few times. V and J are TRBV3-1 and TRBJ1-2; weak D call: TRBD1 (5 bases). Germline-derived CDR1 and CDR2 are LGHDT and YNNKEL (reference sequence). Trimming left V 3 bases short and J 1 base short, with 12 bases between. CDR3 length: 15 residues. The CDR3: CASSHRRGDNYGYTF. DNA for the CDR3: TGTGCCAGCAGCCATAGACGGGGGGATAACTATGGCTACACCTTC. Supplemented by reference TRBV3-1 and TRBJ1-2, the full variable domain reads DTAVSQTPKYLVTQMGNDKSIKCEQNLGHDTMYWYKQDSKKFLKIMFSYNNKELIINETVPNRFSPKSPDKAHLNLHINSLELGDSAVYFCASSHRRGDNYGYTFGSGTRLTVV.

This clonotype was seen a few times. The J gene is TRBJ2-7, the V gene TRBV10-3; TRBD1 agrees at 7 bases. Germline V lookup: CDR1 ENHRY, CDR2 SYGVKD. J was trimmed by 0 bases and V by 4 bases; bases with no gene match: 6. The CDR3 length is 15 residues. The DNA of the CDR3 is TGTGCCATCAGTGGTGGGACAGAGTCCTCCTACGAGCAGTACTTC. The encoded protein is CAISGGTESSYEQYF.

This clonotype has only a few counts. J is TRBJ1-1 and V is TRBV7-8; weak D call: TRBD1 (5 bases). CDR1 and CDR2 (germline): SGHVS, FQNEAQ. The CDR3 totals 15 residues. V lost 5 bases and J 8 bases, leaving 21 bases between the germline ends. The CDR3 DNA follows: TGTGCCAGCAGCCCTTACTCCCAGGGAGTAACAGAAGCTTTCTTT. It encodes CASSPYSQGVTEAFF.

The table lists this clonotype with many counts. The V call is TRBV7-9, the J call TRBJ2-3, with D tentatively TRBD1 or TRBD2 (5 bases each). V lost 7 bases and J lost 6, with 20 bases in between. The CDR3 extends over 15 amino acids. CDR1 is SEHNR, CDR2 FQNEAQ, per germline (reference sequence). The CDR3 bases are TGTGCCAGCATCCCCGCCGCCTCGGGGCGGGATACGCAGTATTTT. Its protein product is CASIPAASGRDTQYF.

This clonotype was observed a handful of times. The chain joins TRBV5-1 to TRBJ2-1, with TRBD2 identical over 10 bases. Trimming cost V 4 bases and J 3 bases; bases outside gene matches: 10. Germline-derived CDR1 and CDR2 are SGHRS and YFSETQ. The CDR3 is 17 residues long. The CDR3 region has the DNA TGCGCCAGCAGCGTTGGGTTAGCGGGGGGCTTCTACAATGAGCAGTTCTTC. It translates to CASSVGLAGGFYNEQFF.

In its sample, this clonotype was seen a few times. This chain's CDR3 is CASSLTESSYNEQFF. CDR3 DNA sequence: TGCGCCAGCAGCTTGACAGAGAGCTCCTACAATGAGCAGTTCTTC. The J gene is TRBJ2-1, the V gene TRBV5-1, with no clear D. Trimming stripped 1 base from V and 0 bases from J, with 8 bases between. This CDR3 has 15 residues. The germline V gene encodes CDR1 SGHRS and CDR2 YFSETQ.

This clonotype was detected a few times. The chain has TRBV20-1 and TRBJ2-3; D is uncertain. In germline, CDR1 is DFQATT, CDR2 SNEGSKA (reference sequence). V was clipped by 3 bases and J by 0 bases, with 10 bases between them. The CDR3 totals 14 residues. CDR3 nucleotide sequence: TGCAGTGCTAGGTACCCCCTAAGCACAGATACGCAGTATTTT. This sequence encodes CSARYPLSTDTQYF.